This T cell receptor beta chain was documented in a study of regulatory T cells in long-lasting Graves disease. Findings and limits, study-wide: The study found TRBV28, TRBJ1-2 and TRBJ2-5 favored in persistent disease.

As regards this clonotype: Its antigen remains unidentified.

Time point noted: newly diagnosed GD, antithyroid drugs for less than 3 months. PBMCs were the source of the RNA used for TCR sequencing. The CDR3 consists of 17 residues. V lost 6 bases, J lost 5 bases, and 26 bases lay in between. Germline lookup yields CDR1 MNHEY and CDR2 SMNVEV (reference sequence). With iRepertoire HTBI primers and Arm-PCR of CDR3 regions, TCR beta libraries were built. MiXCR, run by TCRdb on the multiplex PCR reads, gives a single entry per CDR3 protein. The sample lists 350,000 to 550,000 distinct CDR3 sequences; just under 15% were seen once. These data were also filed under a second study, of T cells in Graves' hyperthyroidism and ophthalmopathy. According to that study: With the HTBI primer set, the TCR CDR3 went through a first round of RT-PCR.

The input for sequencing was peripheral blood mononuclear cells (PBMCs), taken at new diagnosis, from a patient treated with antithyroid drugs. The chain uses TRBV27 and TRBJ2-7; D could derive from TRBD1 or TRBD2 (5 bases each). This TCR was recovered from a woman aged 25-40 years with Graves disease. CDR3 coding DNA: TGTGCCAGCAGCCGAATACCGGGACCAGGGTATATTCACGAGCAGTACTTC. It yields the protein CASSRIPGPGYIHEQYF.